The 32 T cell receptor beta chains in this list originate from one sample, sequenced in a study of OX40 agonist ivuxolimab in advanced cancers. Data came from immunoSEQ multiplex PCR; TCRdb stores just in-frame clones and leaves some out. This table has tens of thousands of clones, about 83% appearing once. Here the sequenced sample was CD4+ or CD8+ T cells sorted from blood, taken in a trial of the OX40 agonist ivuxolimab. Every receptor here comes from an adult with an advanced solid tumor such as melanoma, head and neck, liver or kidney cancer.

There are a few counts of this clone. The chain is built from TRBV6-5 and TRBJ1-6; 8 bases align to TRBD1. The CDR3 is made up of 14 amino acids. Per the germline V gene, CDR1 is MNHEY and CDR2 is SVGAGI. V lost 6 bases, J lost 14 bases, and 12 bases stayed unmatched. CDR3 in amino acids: CASSLGQVRWALHF. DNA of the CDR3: TGTGCCAGCAGCCTGGGACAGGTCCGTTGGGCCCTCCACTTT.

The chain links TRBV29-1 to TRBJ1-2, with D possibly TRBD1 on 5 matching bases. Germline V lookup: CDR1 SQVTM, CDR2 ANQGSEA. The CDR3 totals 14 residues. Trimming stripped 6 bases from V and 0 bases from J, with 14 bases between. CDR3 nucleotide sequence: TGCAGCGTCCCGGGGGATCCACCTAACTATGGCTACACCTTC. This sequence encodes CSVPGDPPNYGYTF.

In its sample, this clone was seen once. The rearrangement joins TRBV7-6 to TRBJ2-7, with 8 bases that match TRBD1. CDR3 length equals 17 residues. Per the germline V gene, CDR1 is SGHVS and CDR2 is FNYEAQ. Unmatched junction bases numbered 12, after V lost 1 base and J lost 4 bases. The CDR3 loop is CASSLVSPLDREYEQYF. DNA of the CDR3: TGTGCCAGCAGCTTAGTCTCCCCGTTGGACAGGGAATACGAGCAGTACTTC.

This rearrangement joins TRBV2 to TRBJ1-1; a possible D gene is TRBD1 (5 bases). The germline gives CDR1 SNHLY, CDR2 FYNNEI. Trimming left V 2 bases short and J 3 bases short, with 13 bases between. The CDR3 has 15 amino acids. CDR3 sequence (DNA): TGTGCCAGCAGTGAATCACCAGGGATGGACACTGAAGCTTTCTTT. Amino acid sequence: CASSESPGMDTEAFF.

The CDR3 bases are TGTGCCAGCAGCCTGGGTGGACAGTCCTACGAGCAGTACTTC. It yields the protein CASSLGGQSYEQYF. J is TRBJ2-7 and V is TRBV5-6, with D tentatively TRBD1 (6 bases). Trimming left V 4 bases short and J 1 base short, with 12 bases between. Germline V lookup: CDR1 SGHDT, CDR2 YYEEEE. CDR3 length: 14 residues.

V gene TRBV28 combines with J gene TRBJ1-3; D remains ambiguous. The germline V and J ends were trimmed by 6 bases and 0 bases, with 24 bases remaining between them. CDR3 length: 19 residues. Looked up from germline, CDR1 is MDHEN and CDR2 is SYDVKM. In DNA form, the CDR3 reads TGTGCCAGCAGCCCTTCTCCCGGGGTGTCGGAGTTCTCTGGAAACACCATATATTTT. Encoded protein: CASSPSPGVSEFSGNTIYF.

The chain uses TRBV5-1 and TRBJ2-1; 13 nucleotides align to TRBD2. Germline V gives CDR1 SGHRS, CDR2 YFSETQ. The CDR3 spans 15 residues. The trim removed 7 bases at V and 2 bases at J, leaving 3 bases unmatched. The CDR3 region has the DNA TGCGCCAGCCGACTAGCGGGGGGTCCCTACAATGAGCAGTTCTTC. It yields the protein CASRLAGGPYNEQFF.

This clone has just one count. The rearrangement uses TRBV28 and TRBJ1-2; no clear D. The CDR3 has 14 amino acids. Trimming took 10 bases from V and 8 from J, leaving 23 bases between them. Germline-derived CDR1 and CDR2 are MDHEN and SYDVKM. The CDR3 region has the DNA TGTGCCACCACCAAAGGTGGGGATTTAGGGGGCTACACCTTC. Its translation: CATTKGGDLGGYTF.

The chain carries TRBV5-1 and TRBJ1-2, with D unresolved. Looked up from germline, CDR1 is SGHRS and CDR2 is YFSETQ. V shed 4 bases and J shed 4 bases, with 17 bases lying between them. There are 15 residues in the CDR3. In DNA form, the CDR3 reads TGCGCCAGCAGCACTACCTCGGTCGCTAGCTATGGCTACACCTTC. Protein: CASSTTSVASYGYTF.

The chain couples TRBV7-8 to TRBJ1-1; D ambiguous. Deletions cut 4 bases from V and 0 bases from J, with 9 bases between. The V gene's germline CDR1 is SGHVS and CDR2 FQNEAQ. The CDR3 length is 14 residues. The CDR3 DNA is TGTGCCAGCAGCTCCCGGACGGTGAACACTGAAGCTTTCTTT. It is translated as CASSSRTVNTEAFF.

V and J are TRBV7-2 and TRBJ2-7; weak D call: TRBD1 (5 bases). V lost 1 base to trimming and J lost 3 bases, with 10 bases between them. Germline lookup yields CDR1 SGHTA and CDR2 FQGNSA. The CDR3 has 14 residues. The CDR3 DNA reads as TGTGCCAGCAGCTTAGGACGCACAGGCTACGAGCAGTACTTC. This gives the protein CASSLGRTGYEQYF.

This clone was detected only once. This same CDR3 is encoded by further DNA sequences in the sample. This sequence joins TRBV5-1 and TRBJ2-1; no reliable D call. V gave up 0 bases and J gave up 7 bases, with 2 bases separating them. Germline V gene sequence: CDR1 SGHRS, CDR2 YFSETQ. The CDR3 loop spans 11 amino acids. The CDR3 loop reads CASSLGNEQFF. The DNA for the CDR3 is TGCGCCAGCAGCTTGGGAAATGAGCAGTTCTTC.

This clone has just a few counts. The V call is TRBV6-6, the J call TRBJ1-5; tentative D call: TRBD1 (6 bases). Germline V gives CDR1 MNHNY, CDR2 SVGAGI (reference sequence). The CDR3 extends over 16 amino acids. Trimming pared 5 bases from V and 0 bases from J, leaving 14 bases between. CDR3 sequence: CASSPQGPFSNQPQHF. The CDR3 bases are TGTGCCAGCAGTCCACAGGGCCCCTTTAGCAATCAGCCCCAGCATTTT.

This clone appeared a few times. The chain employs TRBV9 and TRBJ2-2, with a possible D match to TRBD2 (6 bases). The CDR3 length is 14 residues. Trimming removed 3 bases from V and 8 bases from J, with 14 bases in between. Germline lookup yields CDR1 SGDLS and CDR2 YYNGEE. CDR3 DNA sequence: TGTGCCAGCAGCGGGGCCGATGGGACTGGGGAGCTGTTTTTT. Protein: CASSGADGTGELFF.

The DNA of the CDR3 is TGTGCCAGTAGTATAGATCTATCGGGACACCTAATGGGCTACGAGCAGTACTTC. Translating gives CASSIDLSGHLMGYEQYF. This rearrangement joins TRBV19 to TRBJ2-7, with a possible D match to TRBD1 (6 bases). Germline loops: CDR1 LNHDA, CDR2 SQIVND (reference sequence). This CDR3 has 18 amino acids. The V gene lost 0 bases and the J gene lost 3 bases, with 21 bases spanning the gap.

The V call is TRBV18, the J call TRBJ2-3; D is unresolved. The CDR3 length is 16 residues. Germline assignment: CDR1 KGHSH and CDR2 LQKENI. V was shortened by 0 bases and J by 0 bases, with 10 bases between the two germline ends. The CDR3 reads CASSPPWRKSTDTQYF. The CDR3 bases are TGTGCCAGCTCACCACCGTGGCGGAAAAGCACAGATACGCAGTATTTT. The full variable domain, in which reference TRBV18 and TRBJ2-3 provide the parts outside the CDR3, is NAGVMQNPRHLVRRRGQEARLRCSPMKGHSHVYWYRQLPEEGLKFMVYLQKENIIDESGMPKERFSAEFPKEGPSILRIQQVVRGDSAAYFCASSPPWRKSTDTQYFGPGTRLTVL.

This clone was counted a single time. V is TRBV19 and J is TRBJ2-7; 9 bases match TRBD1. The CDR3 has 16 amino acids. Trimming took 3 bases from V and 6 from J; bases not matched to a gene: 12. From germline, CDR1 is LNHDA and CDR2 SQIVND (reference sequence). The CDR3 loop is CASSIYYLGQGAEQYF. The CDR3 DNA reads TGTGCCAGTAGTATTTATTACCTGGGACAGGGAGCCGAGCAGTACTTC.

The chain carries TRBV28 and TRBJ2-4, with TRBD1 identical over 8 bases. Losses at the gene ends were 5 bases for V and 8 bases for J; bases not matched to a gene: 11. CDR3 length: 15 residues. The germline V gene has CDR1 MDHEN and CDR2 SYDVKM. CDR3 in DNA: TGTGCCAGCAGTCCAACTAAGGACAGGGCTGACATTCAGTACTTC. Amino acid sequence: CASSPTKDRADIQYF.

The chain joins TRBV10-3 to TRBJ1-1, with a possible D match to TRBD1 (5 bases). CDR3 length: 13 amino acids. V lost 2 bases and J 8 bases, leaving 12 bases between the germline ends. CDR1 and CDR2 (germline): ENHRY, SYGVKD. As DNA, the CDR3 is TGTGCCATCAGTGAGGGACTTGAGGGGGAAGCTTTCTTT. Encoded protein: CAISEGLEGEAFF.

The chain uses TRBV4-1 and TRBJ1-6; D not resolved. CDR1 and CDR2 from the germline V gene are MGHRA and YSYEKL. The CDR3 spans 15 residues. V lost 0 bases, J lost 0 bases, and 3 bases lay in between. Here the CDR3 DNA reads TGCGCCAGCAGCCAAGACGACTCCTATAATTCACCCCTCCACTTT. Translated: CASSQDDSYNSPLHF.

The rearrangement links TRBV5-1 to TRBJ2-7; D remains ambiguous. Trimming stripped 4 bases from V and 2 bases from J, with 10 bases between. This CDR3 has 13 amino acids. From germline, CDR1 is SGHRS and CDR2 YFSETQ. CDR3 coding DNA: TGCGCCAGCAGCGGCGGAAAGGCCTACGAGCAGTACTTC. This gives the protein CASSGGKAYEQYF.

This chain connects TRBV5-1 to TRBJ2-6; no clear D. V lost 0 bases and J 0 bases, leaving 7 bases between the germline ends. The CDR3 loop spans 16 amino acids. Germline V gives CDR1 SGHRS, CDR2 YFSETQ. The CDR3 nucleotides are TGCGCCAGCAGCTTGGACGGGTACTCTGGGGCCAACGTCCTGACTTTC. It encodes CASSLDGYSGANVLTF.

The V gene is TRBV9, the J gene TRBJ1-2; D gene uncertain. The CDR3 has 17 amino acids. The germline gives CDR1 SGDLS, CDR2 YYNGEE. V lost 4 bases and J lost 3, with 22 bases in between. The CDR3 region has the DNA TGTGCCAGCAGCCCTGGAGGCTCCCCGAGGGTTGACTATGGCTACACCTTC. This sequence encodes CASSPGGSPRVDYGYTF.

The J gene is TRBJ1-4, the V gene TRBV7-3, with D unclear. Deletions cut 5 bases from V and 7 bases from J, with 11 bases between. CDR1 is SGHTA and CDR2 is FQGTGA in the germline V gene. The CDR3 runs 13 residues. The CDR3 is CASSLGPGEKLFF. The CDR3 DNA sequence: TGTGCCAGCAGCCTAGGACCCGGTGAAAAACTGTTTTTT.

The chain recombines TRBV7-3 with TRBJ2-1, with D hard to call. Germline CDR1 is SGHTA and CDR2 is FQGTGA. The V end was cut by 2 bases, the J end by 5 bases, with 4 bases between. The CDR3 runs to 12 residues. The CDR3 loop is CASSLGDNEQFF. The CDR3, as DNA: TGTGCCAGCAGCTTAGGGGACAATGAGCAGTTCTTC.

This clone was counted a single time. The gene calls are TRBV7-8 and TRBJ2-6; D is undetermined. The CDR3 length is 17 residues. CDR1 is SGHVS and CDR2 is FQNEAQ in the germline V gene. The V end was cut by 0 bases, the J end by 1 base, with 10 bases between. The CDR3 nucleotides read TGTGCCAGCAGCTTAGCTTCCTCCGGGTCTGGGGCCAACGTCCTGACTTTC. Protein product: CASSLASSGSGANVLTF.

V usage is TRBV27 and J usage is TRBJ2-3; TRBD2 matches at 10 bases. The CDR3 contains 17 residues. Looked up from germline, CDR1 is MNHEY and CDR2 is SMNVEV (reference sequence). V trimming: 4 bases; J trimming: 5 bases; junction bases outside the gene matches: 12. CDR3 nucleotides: TGTGCCAGCAGTTCGTACCTAGCGGGGGCCCACATAGATACGCAGTATTTT. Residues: CASSSYLAGAHIDTQYF.

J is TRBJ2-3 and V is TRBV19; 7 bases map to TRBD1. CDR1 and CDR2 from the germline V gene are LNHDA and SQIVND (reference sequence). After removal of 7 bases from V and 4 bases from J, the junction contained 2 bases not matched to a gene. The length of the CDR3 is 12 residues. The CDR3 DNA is TGTGCCAGTAACCAGGGGGCAGATACGCAGTATTTT. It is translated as CASNQGADTQYF. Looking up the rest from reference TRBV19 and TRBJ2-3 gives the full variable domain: DGGITQSPKYLFRKEGQNVTLSCEQNLNHDAMYWYRQDPGQGLRLIYYSQIVNDFQKGDIAEGYSVSREKKESFPLTVTSAQKNPTAFYLCASNQGADTQYFGPGTRLTVL.

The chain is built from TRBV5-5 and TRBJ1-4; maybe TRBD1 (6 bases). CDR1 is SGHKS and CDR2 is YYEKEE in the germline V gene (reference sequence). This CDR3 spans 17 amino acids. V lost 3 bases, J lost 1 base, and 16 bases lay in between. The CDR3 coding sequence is TGTGCCAGCAGCTGGGGGCCAGGGGCAGTAACTAATGAAAAACTGTTTTTT. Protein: CASSWGPGAVTNEKLFF.

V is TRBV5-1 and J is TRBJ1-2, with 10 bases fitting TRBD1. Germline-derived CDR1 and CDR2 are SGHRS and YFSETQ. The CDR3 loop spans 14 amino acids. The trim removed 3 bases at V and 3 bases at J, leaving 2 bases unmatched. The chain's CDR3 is CASSSGTGDYGYTF. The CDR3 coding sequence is TGCGCCAGCAGCTCCGGGACAGGGGACTATGGCTACACCTTC.

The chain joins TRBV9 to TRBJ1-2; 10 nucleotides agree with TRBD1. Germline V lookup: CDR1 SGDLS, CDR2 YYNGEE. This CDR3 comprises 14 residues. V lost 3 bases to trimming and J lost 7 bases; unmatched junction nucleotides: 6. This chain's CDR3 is CASSGDRGTPGYTF. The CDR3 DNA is TGTGCCAGCAGCGGGGACAGGGGAACCCCTGGCTACACCTTC.

The CDR3 spells CASSQQLRTGANYGYTF. The CDR3 DNA is TGTGCCAGCAGCCAACAACTTCGGACGGGAGCTAACTATGGCTACACCTTC. The rearrangement links TRBV14 to TRBJ1-2; the D is unclear. Germline V lookup: CDR1 SGHDN, CDR2 FVKESK. The ends were cut back, 2 bases at V and 0 bases at J, with 16 bases in the middle. The CDR3 covers 17 residues.